This T cell receptor beta chain was obtained from a study of CD8 T cells in ankylosing spondylitis. Worth noting for this clonotype: Its target is unknown.

Whole-study results and caveats: A TCR beta motif of several highly homologous variants seemed to mark ankylosing spondylitis blood.

Germline V gene data show CDR1 as MGHRA and CDR2 as YSYEKL. The CDR3 is 15 residues long. The V and J ends lost 2 bases and 0 bases respectively, with 7 bases between them. TCRdb reprocessed the 5' RACE reads with MiXCR, giving one entry per CDR3 protein. The data show about 18,000 distinct CDR3 sequences, roughly 8.2% seen once. The TCR sequence derives from a male donor with ankylosing spondylitis or in good health (not recorded which). V usage is TRBV4-1 and J usage is TRBJ1-4; a weak D match, TRBD1 (5 bases). The specimen sequenced was blood. The CDR3 sequence: CASSQPGTTNEKLFF. The CDR3 DNA reads as TGCGCCAGCAGCCAACCAGGGACAACTAATGAAAAACTGTTTTTT.